These 17 T cell receptor beta chains were all obtained from the same sample, sequenced in a study of T-cell reconstitution after alpha-beta-depleted transplantation in children. Findings and limits, study-wide: By one year post-transplant, T-cell counts and diversity largely arose from T cells that were newly produced.

Researchers prepared the TCRbeta library using unique molecular identifiers, the study reports. TCRdb called the PCR reads again in MiXCR, with one record for every CDR3 protein. The table lists about 300,000 distinct CDR3 sequences, just over 7.5% of them singletons. For these receptors, no antigen is known. Source: peripheral blood, taken 360 days after TCRalphabeta/CD19-depleted stem cell transplant. These receptors were collected from a female patient aged 2-9 years who had a stem cell transplant for Fanconi anemia, so the T cells may come from the graft donor.

This clonotype was counted at least ten times. This CDR3 reads CASSYFLAGGQLEQFF. The CDR3 DNA is TGTGCCAGCAGTTACTTCTTAGCGGGGGGGCAGTTGGAGCAGTTCTTC. The rearrangement joins TRBV6-2 or TRBV6-3 to TRBJ2-1, with TRBD2 matching 11 bases. The CDR3 extends over 16 amino acids. With 1 base clipped from V and 10 bases from J, the junction kept 9 bases outside the gene matches. The germline CDR1 and CDR2 sequences are MNHEY and SVGEGT.

Many counts were recorded for this clonotype. The rearrangement joins TRBV27 to TRBJ1-1, with a possible D match to TRBD1 (5 bases). The CDR3 length is 14 residues. Germline V CDR1 and CDR2: MNHEY, SMNVEV (reference sequence). Trimming pared 5 bases from V and 3 bases from J, leaving 13 bases between. CDR3 protein: CASSVRGWDTEAFF. CDR3 bases: TGTGCCAGCAGTGTAAGGGGTTGGGACACTGAAGCTTTCTTT.

This clonotype was found many times. The chain joins TRBV24-1 to TRBJ2-1; 8 bases map to TRBD1. Germline V lookup: CDR1 KGHDR, CDR2 SFDVKD. This CDR3 spans 18 amino acids. V lost 4 bases to trimming and J lost 8 bases; unmatched junction nucleotides: 18. CDR3 sequence reads: CATSDRSGQGRTMDEQFF. The CDR3 DNA sequence: TGTGCCACCAGTGACCGGAGTGGACAGGGCCGCACGATGGATGAGCAGTTCTTC.

This clonotype has ten or more counts. This rearrangement joins TRBV20-1 to TRBJ2-1, with 8 positions matching TRBD2. This CDR3 has 14 amino acids. J gave up 9 bases and V 4 bases, and 11 bases lay outside the gene matches. Germline CDR1 reads DFQATT; CDR2 reads SNEGSKA (reference sequence). CDR3 in amino acids: CSATQPGLVSEQFF. The DNA for the CDR3 is TGCAGTGCTACACAGCCGGGACTAGTTAGTGAGCAGTTCTTC.

This clonotype was recorded a few times. V is TRBV12-3 or TRBV12-4 and J is TRBJ2-1; the match to TRBD2 covers 8 bases. This CDR3 contains 17 residues. The ends lost 6 bases at V and 0 bases at J; junction bases unmatched: 10. The CDR3 DNA reads TGTGCCAGCAGGGGCGTTAGCGGGGACCGCTCCTACAATGAGCAGTTCTTC. Translated: CASRGVSGDRSYNEQFF.

This clonotype was seen many times. At one end the junction does not follow the germline gene, possibly because of a read error. The chain combines TRBV20-1 with TRBJ2-1, with TRBD1 as a possible D gene (6 bases). Germline V lookup: CDR1 DFQATT, CDR2 SNEGSKA (reference sequence). The CDR3 is 14 residues long. The CDR3 sequence is CSARGTQGYNEQFF. CDR3 nucleotides: TGCAGTGCCAGAGGAACTCAGGGGTACAATGAGCAGTTCTTC.

At least ten counts were recorded for this clonotype. One end of the junction does not line up with germline, which may come from a read error. CDR3 DNA sequence: TGTGCCAGCAGTTTAGAGCCGGGACAGGGACGCTTC. Its translation: CASSLEPGQGRF. The chain couples TRBV12-3 or TRBV12-4 to TRBJ2-1, with 9 bases fitting TRBD1. The CDR3 covers 12 residues.

This clonotype was recorded many times. V is TRBV24-1 and J is TRBJ1-5; 10 nucleotides match TRBD1. CDR1 is KGHDR and CDR2 is SFDVKD in the germline V gene. CDR3 length: 18 amino acids. V was pared by 4 bases and J by 1 base, with 9 bases of the junction left unmatched. CDR3: CATSDRLRTGGSNQPQHF. As DNA, the CDR3 is TGTGCCACCAGTGACCGACTCCGGACAGGGGGAAGCAATCAGCCCCAGCATTTT.

This clonotype was counted a single time. This chain links TRBV7-2 with TRBJ2-7; D not resolved. The CDR3 is 13 residues long. V lost 0 bases, J lost 6 bases, and 9 bases lay in between. Germline V gene sequence: CDR1 SGHTA, CDR2 FQGNSA. The CDR3 reads CASSLAVAGEQYF. CDR3 coding DNA: TGTGCCAGCAGCTTAGCGGTCGCAGGCGAGCAGTACTTC. The complete variable domain, with remaining parts taken from reference TRBV7-2 and TRBJ2-7, reads GAGVSQSPSNKVTEKGKDVELRCDPISGHTALYWYRQSLGQGLEFLIYFQGNSAPDKSGLPSDRFSAERTGGSVSTLTIQRTQQEDSAVYLCASSLAVAGEQYFGPGTRLTVT.

This clonotype was found many times. V usage is TRBV28 and J usage is TRBJ2-5; weak D call: TRBD1 (6 bases). V was cut by 4 bases and J by 1 base, with 13 bases left in between. Per the germline V gene, CDR1 is MDHEN and CDR2 is SYDVKM. CDR3 length: 15 amino acids. DNA for the CDR3: TGTGCCAGCAGTTCCGCCGGGACACCCCAAGAGACCCAGTACTTC. This sequence encodes CASSSAGTPQETQYF.

This clonotype was counted at least ten times. V and J are TRBV20-1 and TRBJ1-3; D perhaps matches TRBD1 (5 bases). Per germline, CDR1 DFQATT and CDR2 SNEGSKA (reference sequence). The CDR3 is 14 amino acids. CDR3: CGAAKPGAGNTIYF. CDR3 nucleotides: TGCGGGGCAGCTAAACCTGGCGCTGGAAACACCATATATTTT.

A few counts support this clonotype. V usage is TRBV5-1 and J usage is TRBJ1-3; no clear D gene. Germline V gene data show CDR1 as SGHRS and CDR2 as YFSETQ. CDR3 size: 14 residues. Trimming took 4 bases from V and 8 from J, leaving 16 bases between them. The CDR3 bases are TGCGCCAGCAGCCTCGAAGGGAAGGGTGACACCATATATTTT. Translation gives CASSLEGKGDTIYF. The full variable domain, its missing parts supplied by reference TRBV5-1 and TRBJ1-3, is KAGVTQTPRYLIKTRGQQVTLSCSPISGHRSVSWYQQTPGQGLQFLFEYFSETQRNKGNFPGRFSGRQFSNSRSEMNVSTLELGDSALYLCASSLEGKGDTIYFGEGSWLTVV.

A few counts support this clonotype. V usage is TRBV28 and J usage is TRBJ1-1; D is ambiguous. Germline loops: CDR1 MDHEN, CDR2 SYDVKM. The ends were cut back, 3 bases at V and 1 base at J, with 9 bases in the middle. CDR3 length: 14 amino acids. The CDR3 reads CASSFPGQNTEAFF. The CDR3 DNA reads as TGTGCCAGCAGTTTCCCCGGGCAGAACACTGAAGCTTTCTTT.

This clonotype was recorded a few times. The chain combines TRBV5-1 with TRBJ1-2; TRBD1 is a possible D gene (5 bases). The CDR3 is made up of 12 amino acids. V was trimmed by 8 bases and J by 8 bases, leaving 16 bases between them. Germline CDR1 is SGHRS and CDR2 is YFSETQ. In nucleotides, the CDR3 is TGCGCCAGTCGGAGGGGAGGAGAGGGCTACACCTTC. Its protein is CASRRGGEGYTF.

This clonotype appeared many times. The V and J genes are TRBV10-3 and TRBJ2-3, with 9 bases aligning to TRBD2. The trim removed 4 bases at V and 5 bases at J, leaving 7 bases unmatched. The germline V gene encodes CDR1 ENHRY and CDR2 SYGVKD. CDR3 length: 15 residues. This CDR3 is CAISASGGPGDTQYF. CDR3 DNA: TGTGCCATCAGTGCAAGCGGGGGGCCCGGAGATACGCAGTATTTT.

This clonotype was counted ten times or more. At one of its ends the junction is not consistent with the germline gene, which may arise from a read error. V gene TRBV9 combines with J gene TRBJ2-1, with D perhaps matching TRBD1 (5 bases). Germline CDR1 is SGDLS and CDR2 is YYNGEE. The CDR3 runs to 15 residues. The CDR3 here is CASSVARASSNEQFF. CDR3 sequence (DNA): TGTGCCAGCAGCGTAGCCAGGGCTTCCTCCAATGAGCAGTTCTTC.

This clonotype appeared many times. The chain joins TRBV3-1 to TRBJ2-7; maybe TRBD1 (6 bases). With 8 bases removed from V and 1 base from J, the gap between germline ends came to 9 bases. The CDR3 has 12 residues. Germline V gives CDR1 LGHDT, CDR2 YNNKEL (reference sequence). The CDR3: CASEGQSYEQYF. The CDR3 coding sequence is TGTGCCAGCGAAGGACAGTCCTACGAGCAGTACTTC.